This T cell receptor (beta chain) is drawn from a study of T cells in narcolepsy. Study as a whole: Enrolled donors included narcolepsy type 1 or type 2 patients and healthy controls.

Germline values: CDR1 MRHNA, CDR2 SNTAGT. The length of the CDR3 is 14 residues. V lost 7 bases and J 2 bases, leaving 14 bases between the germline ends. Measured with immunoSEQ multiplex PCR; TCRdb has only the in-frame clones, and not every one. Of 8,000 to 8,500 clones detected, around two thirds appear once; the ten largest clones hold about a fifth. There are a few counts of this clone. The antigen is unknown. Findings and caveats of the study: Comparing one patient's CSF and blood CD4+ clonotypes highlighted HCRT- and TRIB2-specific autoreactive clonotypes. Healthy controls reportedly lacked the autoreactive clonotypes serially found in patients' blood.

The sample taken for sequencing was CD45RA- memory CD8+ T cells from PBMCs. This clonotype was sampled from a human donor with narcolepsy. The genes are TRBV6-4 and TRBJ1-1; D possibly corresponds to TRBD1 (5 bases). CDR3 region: CASIGLGVNTEAFF. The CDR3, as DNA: TGTGCCAGCATCGGGTTGGGGGTCAACACTGAAGCTTTCTTT.